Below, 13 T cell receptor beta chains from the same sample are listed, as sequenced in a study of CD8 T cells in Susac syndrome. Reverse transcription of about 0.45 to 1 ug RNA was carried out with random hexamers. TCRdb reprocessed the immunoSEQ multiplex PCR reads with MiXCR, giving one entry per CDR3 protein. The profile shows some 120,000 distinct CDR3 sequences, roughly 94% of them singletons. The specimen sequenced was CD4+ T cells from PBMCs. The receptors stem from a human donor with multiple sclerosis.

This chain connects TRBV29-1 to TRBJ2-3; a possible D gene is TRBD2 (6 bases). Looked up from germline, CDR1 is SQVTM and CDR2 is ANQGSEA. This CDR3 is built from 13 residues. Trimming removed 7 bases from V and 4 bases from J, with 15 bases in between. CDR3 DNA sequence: TGCAGCGCGGGACTCCTCCACCCAGATACGCAGTATTTT. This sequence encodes CSAGLLHPDTQYF.

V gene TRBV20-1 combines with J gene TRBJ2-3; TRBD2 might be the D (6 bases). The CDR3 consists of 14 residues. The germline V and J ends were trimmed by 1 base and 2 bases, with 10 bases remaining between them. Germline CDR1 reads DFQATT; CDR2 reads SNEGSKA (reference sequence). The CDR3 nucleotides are TGCAGTGCTAGAGTTAGCGGATTCACAGATACGCAGTATTTT. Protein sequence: CSARVSGFTDTQYF.

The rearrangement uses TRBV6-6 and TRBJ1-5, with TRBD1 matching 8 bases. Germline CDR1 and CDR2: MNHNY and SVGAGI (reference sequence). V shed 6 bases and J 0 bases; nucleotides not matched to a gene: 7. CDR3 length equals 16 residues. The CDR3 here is CASSSGTGFSNQPQHF. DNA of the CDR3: TGTGCCAGCAGCTCCGGGACAGGCTTTAGCAATCAGCCCCAGCATTTT.

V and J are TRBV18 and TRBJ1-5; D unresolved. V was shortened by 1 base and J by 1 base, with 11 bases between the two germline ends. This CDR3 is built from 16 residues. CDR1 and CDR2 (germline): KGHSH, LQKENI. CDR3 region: CASSPLYQTSNQPQHF. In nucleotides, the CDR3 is TGTGCCAGCTCACCACTCTACCAGACCAGCAATCAGCCCCAGCATTTT. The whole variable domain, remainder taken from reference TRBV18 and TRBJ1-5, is NAGVMQNPRHLVRRRGQEARLRCSPMKGHSHVYWYRQLPEEGLKFMVYLQKENIIDESGMPKERFSAEFPKEGPSILRIQQVVRGDSAAYFCASSPLYQTSNQPQHFGDGTRLSIL.

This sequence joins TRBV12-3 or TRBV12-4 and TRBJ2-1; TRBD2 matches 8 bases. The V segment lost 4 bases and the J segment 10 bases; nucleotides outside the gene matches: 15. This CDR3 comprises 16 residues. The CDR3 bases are TGTGCCAGCAGTTCCTATAGCGGGGTGGGTCTAGGGGAGCAGTTCTTC. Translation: CASSSYSGVGLGEQFF.

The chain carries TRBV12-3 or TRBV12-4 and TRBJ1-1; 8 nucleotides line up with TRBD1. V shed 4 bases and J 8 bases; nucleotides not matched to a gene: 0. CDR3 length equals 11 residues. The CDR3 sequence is CASSWDREAFF. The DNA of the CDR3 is TGTGCCAGCAGTTGGGACAGGGAAGCTTTCTTT.

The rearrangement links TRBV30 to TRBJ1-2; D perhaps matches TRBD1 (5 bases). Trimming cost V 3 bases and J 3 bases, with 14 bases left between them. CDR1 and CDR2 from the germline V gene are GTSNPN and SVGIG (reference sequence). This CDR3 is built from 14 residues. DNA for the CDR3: TGTGCCTGGAGCTTGGCGAGGGGTGACTATGGCTACACCTTC. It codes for CAWSLARGDYGYTF.

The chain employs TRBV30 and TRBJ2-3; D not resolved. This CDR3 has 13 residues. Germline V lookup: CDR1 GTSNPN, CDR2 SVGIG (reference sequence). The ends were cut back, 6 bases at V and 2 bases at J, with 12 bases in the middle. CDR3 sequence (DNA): TGTGCCTGCCCTGGGGATAACACAGATACGCAGTATTTT. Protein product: CACPGDNTDTQYF.

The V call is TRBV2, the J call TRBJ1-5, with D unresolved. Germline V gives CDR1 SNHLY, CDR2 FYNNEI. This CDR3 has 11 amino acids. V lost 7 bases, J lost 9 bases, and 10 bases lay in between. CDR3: CASTDYGPQHF. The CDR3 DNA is TGTGCCAGCACGGACTACGGGCCCCAGCATTTT. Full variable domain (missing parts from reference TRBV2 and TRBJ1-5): EPEVTQTPSHQVTQMGQEVILRCVPISNHLYFYWYRQILGQKVEFLVSFYNNEISEKSEIFDDQFSVERPDGSNFTLKIRSTKLEDSAMYFCASTDYGPQHFGDGTRLSIL.

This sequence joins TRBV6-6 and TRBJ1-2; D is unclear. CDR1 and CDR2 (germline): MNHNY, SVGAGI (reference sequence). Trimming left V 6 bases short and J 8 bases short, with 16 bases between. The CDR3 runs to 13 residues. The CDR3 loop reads CASSFTEGGGYTF. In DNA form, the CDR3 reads TGTGCCAGCAGCTTCACAGAGGGTGGCGGCTACACCTTC.

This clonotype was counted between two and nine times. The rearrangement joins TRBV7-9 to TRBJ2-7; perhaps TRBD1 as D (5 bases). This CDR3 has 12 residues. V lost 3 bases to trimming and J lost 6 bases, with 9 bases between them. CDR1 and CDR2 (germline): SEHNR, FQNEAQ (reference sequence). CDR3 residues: CASSFQGTEQYF. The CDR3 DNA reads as TGTGCCAGCAGCTTCCAGGGTACCGAGCAGTACTTC.

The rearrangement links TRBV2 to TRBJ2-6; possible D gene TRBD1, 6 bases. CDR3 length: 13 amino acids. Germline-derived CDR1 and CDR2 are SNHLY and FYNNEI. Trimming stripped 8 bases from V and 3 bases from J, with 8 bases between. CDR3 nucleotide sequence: TGTGCCAGCCAGGGGCTTGGGGCCAACGTCCTGACTTTC. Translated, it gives CASQGLGANVLTF.

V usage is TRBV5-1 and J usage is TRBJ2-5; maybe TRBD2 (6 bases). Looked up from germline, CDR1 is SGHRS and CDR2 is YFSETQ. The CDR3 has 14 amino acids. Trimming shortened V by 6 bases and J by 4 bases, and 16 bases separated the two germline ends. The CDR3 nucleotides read TGCGCCAGCATGTCCGGGAGAGCAAGAGAGACCCAGTACTTC. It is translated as CASMSGRARETQYF.